Listed here are 6 T cell receptor beta chains from one sample, sequenced in a study of Ad26.COV2.S vaccination and SARS-CoV-2 variants. Measured with immunoSEQ multiplex PCR; TCRdb has only the in-frame clones, and not every one. The profile shows about 680,000 clones, about 90% of them singletons. The treatment here: approximately 18 received Ad26.COV2.S at low or high dose, single or two shots; 5 received placebo; per-sample allocation not given. Material that was analyzed had been drawn on day 63 after the first vaccine or placebo injection. Sequencing used peripheral blood, obtained in a trial of Ad26.COV2.S vaccine versus placebo. The source of these receptors is a person between 18 and 65 years old who received the Ad26.COV2.S COVID-19 vaccine or a placebo.

This rearrangement joins TRBV4-3 to TRBJ1-4; a weak D match, TRBD1 (6 bases). Deletions cut 0 bases from V and 1 base from J, with 6 bases between. CDR1 and CDR2 from the germline V gene are LGHNA and YSLEER. CDR3 length equals 15 residues. The chain's CDR3 is CASSQDRGTNEKLFF. The DNA of the CDR3 is TGCGCCAGCAGCCAAGACAGGGGAACTAATGAAAAACTGTTTTTT.

This clone was picked up one time. The chain links TRBV7-9 to TRBJ1-1, with TRBD1 as a possible D gene (5 bases). Trimming cost V 5 bases and J 4 bases, with 11 bases left between them. The CDR3 has 13 residues. Germline V gene sequence: CDR1 SEHNR, CDR2 FQNEAQ (reference sequence). The CDR3 protein is CASSLRDPTEAFF. CDR3 DNA: TGTGCCAGCAGCCTCCGGGACCCCACTGAAGCTTTCTTT.

This clone was found once. The CDR3 DNA follows: TGTGCCAGCTCACCAGTGGGTCCGAACACCGGGGAGCTGTTTTTT. The encoded protein is CASSPVGPNTGELFF. This chain links TRBV18 with TRBJ2-2; no clear D. V was cut by 2 bases and J by 0 bases, with 7 bases left in between. Germline V CDR1 and CDR2: KGHSH, LQKENI. The CDR3 covers 15 residues.

The chain combines TRBV6-6 with TRBJ2-1, with TRBD2 matching 12 bases. V lost 6 bases, J lost 2 bases, and 2 bases stayed unmatched. There are 15 residues in the CDR3. Germline V gives CDR1 MNHNY, CDR2 SVGAGI (reference sequence). This CDR3 reads CASRTSGGTYNEQFF. The DNA of the CDR3 is TGTGCCAGCAGAACTAGCGGGGGGACCTACAATGAGCAGTTCTTC.

V and J are TRBV6-5 and TRBJ1-4, with 10 nucleotides matching TRBD1. After removal of 10 bases from V and 7 bases from J, the junction contained 6 bases not matched to a gene. Per germline, CDR1 MNHEY and CDR2 SVGAGI. The CDR3 is 13 residues long. The CDR3 loop reads CAIGGQGFEKLFF. In nucleotides, the CDR3 is TGTGCCATTGGGGGACAGGGGTTTGAAAAACTGTTTTTT.

The chain links TRBV6-5 to TRBJ2-1, with 8 bases matching TRBD2. V gave up 6 bases and J gave up 2 bases; unmatched junction bases: 6. Germline CDR1 MNHEY, CDR2 SVGAGI. The CDR3 is 15 residues long. CDR3: CASRRSGSPYNEQFF. CDR3 DNA sequence: TGTGCCAGCAGACGGAGCGGGAGCCCCTACAATGAGCAGTTCTTC.